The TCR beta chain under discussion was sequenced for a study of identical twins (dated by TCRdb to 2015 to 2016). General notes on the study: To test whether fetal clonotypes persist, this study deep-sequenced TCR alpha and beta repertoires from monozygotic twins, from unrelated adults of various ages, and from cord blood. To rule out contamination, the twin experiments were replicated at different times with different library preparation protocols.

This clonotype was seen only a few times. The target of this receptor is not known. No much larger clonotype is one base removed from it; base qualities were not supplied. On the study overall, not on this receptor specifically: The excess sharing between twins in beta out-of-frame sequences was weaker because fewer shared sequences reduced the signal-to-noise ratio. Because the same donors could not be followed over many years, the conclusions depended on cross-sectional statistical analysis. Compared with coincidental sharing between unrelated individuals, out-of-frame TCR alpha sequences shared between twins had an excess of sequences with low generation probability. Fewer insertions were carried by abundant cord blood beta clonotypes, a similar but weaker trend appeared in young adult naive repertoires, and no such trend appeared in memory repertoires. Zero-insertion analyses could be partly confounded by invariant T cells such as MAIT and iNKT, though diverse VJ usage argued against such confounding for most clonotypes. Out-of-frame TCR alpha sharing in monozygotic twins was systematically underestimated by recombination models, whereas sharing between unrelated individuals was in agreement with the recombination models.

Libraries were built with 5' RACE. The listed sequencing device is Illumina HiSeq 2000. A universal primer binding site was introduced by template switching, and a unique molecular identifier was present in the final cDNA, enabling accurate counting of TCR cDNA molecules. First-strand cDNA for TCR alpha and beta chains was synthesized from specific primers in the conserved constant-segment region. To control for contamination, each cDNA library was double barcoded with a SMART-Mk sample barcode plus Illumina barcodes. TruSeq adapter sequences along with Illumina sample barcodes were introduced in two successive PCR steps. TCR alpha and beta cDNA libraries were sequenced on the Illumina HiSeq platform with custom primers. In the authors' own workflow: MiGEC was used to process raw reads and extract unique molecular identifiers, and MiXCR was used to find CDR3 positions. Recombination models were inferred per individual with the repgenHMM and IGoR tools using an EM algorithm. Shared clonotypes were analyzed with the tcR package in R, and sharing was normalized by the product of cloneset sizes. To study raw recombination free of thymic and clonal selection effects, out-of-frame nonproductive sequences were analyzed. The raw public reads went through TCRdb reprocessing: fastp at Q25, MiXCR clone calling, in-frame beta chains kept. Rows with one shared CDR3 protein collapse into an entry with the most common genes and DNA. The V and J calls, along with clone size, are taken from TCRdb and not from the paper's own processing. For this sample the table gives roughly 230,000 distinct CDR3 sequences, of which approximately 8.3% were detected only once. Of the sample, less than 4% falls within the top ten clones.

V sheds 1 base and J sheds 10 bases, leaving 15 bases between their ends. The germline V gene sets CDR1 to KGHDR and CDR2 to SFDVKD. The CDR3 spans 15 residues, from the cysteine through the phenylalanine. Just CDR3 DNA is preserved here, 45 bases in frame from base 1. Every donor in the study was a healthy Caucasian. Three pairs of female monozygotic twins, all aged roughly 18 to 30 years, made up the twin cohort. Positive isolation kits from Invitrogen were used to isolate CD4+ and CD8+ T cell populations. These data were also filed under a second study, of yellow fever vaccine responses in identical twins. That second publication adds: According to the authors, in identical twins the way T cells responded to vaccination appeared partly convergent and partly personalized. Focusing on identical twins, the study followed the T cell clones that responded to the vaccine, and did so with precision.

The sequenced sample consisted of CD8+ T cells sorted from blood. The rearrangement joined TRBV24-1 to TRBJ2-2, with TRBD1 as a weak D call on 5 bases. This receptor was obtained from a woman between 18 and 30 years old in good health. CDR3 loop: CATSDFSSGLEELFF. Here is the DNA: TGTGCCACCAGTGATTTCTCATCAGGGCTCGAGGAGCTGTTTTTT.